The T cell receptor delta chain described here comes from a study of delta chains in infants with herpesvirus infections. Study-level information: A Ugandan infant cohort was followed from birth for primary CMV.

Gamma-chain- and delta-chain-specific primers converted PBMC RNA into TCR cDNA. TCRdb reapplied CATT to the RT-PCR reads. The sample holds some 1,600 delta-chain clones, 28% seen once. This clone was seen more than once but under ten times. What it recognizes is unknown. Study observations and caveats: The public clonotype appeared only at the first post-infection time point and was absent in uninfected infants.

The sample was peripheral blood, taken at time point 3 of longitudinal follow-up. This TCR was sampled from a human donor who was a Ugandan infant, either HIV-exposed or HIV-unexposed (not recorded which).

CDR3 residues: CAATLPYNWDTRQMFF. The CDR3, as DNA: TGTGCAGCAACCCTCCCGTATAACTGGGACACCCGACAGATGTTTTTC. The rearrangement uses TRAV29/DV5 and TRDJ3; the D is unclear. CDR1 NSMFDY and CDR2 ISSIKDK come from the germline V gene. The CDR3 totals 16 residues. Deletions cut 3 bases from V and 3 bases from J, with 13 bases between.